Shown below are 4 T cell receptor beta chains from a single sample sequenced in a study of CD8 T cells in Susac syndrome. An amount of RNA that ranged from roughly 0.5 to 1 ug was reverse transcribed with random hexamers. TCRdb ran MiXCR on the immunoSEQ multiplex PCR reads and lists one entry per CDR3 protein. The data contain almost 450,000 distinct CDR3 sequences, 75% to 90% of them singletons. Material for sequencing was CD8+ T cells from PBMCs. These receptors were collected from a human donor with multiple sclerosis.

This chain joins TRBV12-3 or TRBV12-4 and TRBJ2-2; D ambiguous. Trimming took off 4 bases at V and 5 bases at J, with 11 bases between the two ends. CDR3 length: 14 residues. The CDR3 sequence is CASSSLGWTGELFF. CDR3 nucleotide sequence: TGTGCCAGCAGTTCCCTTGGGTGGACCGGGGAGCTGTTTTTT.

The rearrangement joins TRBV6-2 or TRBV6-3 to TRBJ2-7, with TRBD1 identical over 7 bases. This CDR3 region has 14 residues. The J segment lost 3 bases and the V segment lost 7 bases, leaving 9 bases of the junction unmatched. Germline V CDR1 and CDR2: MNHEY, SVGEGT. The CDR3 coding sequence is TGTGCCAGCACCTCACGGGACAGCAACTACGAGCAGTACTTC. It translates to CASTSRDSNYEQYF.

In this sample, this clonotype turned up a few times. The rearrangement joins TRBV6-1 to TRBJ1-2, with D hard to call. This CDR3 comprises 16 residues. Trimming removed 6 bases at V and 3 bases at J, with 20 bases between. In germline, CDR1 is MNHNS, CDR2 SASEGT. The CDR3 protein is CASSNNPPGIDYGYTF. The CDR3, as DNA: TGTGCCAGCAGCAACAATCCCCCGGGAATCGACTATGGCTACACCTTC.

The genes are TRBV6-1 and TRBJ1-5, with D unclear. CDR1 and CDR2 (germline): MNHNS, SASEGT. The germline V and J ends were trimmed by 3 bases and 3 bases, with 9 bases remaining between them. This CDR3 contains 14 residues. The CDR3 DNA sequence: TGTGCCAGCAGTGATTTCCAGCCCAATCAGCCCCAGCATTTT. It yields the protein CASSDFQPNQPQHF.